Listed below are T cell receptor beta chains from one sample, sequenced in a study of cytomegalovirus exposure and HLA in healthy donors. Sequencing used immunoSEQ multiplex PCR; TCRdb keeps in-frame clones, though not all of them. The sample has around 150,000 clones; 80% to 90% are singletons. Material for sequencing was PBMCs. These receptors were obtained from a man in his late teens or twenties in good health and CMV-seropositive. Each CDR3 is given without its conserved first and last residue. Clone size is given for some rows only: seen once, a few or many times, or a class if the clone is expanded.

V: TRBV4-1; length: 14; J: TRBJ2-7; size: once; CDR3: ASSQEPGLAGYEQY
V: TRBV10-3; length: 13; J: TRBJ1-5; size: few; CDR3: AISDGGQGTQPQH
V: TRBV7-9; length: 12; J: TRBJ2-1; size: .; CDR3: ASSLALLSDEQF
V: TRBV4-3; length: 14; J: TRBJ2-3; size: .; CDR3: ASSQDGSRGADTQY
V: TRBV5-6; length: 10; J: TRBJ2-1; size: .; CDR3: ASSLESYEQF
V: TRBV10-3; length: 11; J: TRBJ1-4; size: .; CDR3: ATMGPTNEKLF
V: TRBV5-6; length: 13; J: TRBJ2-1; size: .; CDR3: ASSLGPGGYNEQF
V: TRBV13; length: 12; J: TRBJ2-7; size: .; CDR3: ASSPGGQGYEQY
V: TRBV6-5; length: 11; J: TRBJ1-2; size: .; CDR3: ASSLDRGRGYT
V: TRBV4-1; length: 17; J: TRBJ2-3; size: .; CDR3: ASSQRPPGLASSTDTQY
V: TRBV11-2; length: 11; J: TRBJ2-3; size: .; CDR3: ASKTGGTDTQY
V: TRBV19; length: 11; J: TRBJ2-2; size: .; CDR3: ASTMTARGELF
V: TRBV5-1; length: 12; J: TRBJ2-2; size: .; CDR3: ATSRDRGSGELF
V: TRBV6-5; length: 11; J: TRBJ2-7; size: .; CDR3: ASSRGTPYEQY
V: TRBV6-5; length: 13; J: TRBJ2-3; size: .; CDR3: ASSYSGTGADTQY
V: TRBV5-1; length: 18; J: TRBJ2-5; size: few; CDR3: ASSHRPFQGQGDSYQTQY
V: TRBV30; length: 12; J: TRBJ2-7; size: .; CDR3: AWRADRGPYEQY
V: TRBV4-1; length: 15; J: TRBJ2-3; size: .; CDR3: ASSQDVVGALTDTQY
V: TRBV7-3; length: 12; J: TRBJ2-3; size: once; CDR3: ASSPSGVTDTQY
V: TRBV4-1; length: 14; J: TRBJ1-1; size: few; CDR3: ASSRVTGALNTEAF
V: TRBV5-1; length: 11; J: TRBJ1-4; size: .; CDR3: ASSLDPGEKLF
V: TRBV19; length: 11; J: TRBJ2-7; size: .; CDR3: ASTVSTGDEQY
V: TRBV5-5; length: 15; J: TRBJ2-6; size: few; CDR3: ASSPGTGGLGANVLT
V: TRBV6-5; length: 13; J: TRBJ1-1; size: .; CDR3: ASSGATSGYTEAF
V: TRBV27; length: 10; J: TRBJ2-2; size: .; CDR3: ASSLGDGELF
V: TRBV7-9; length: 16; J: TRBJ2-1; size: .; CDR3: ASSPPPGTGGMYNEQF
V: TRBV5-1; length: 11; J: TRBJ2-1; size: .; CDR3: ASQGLSYNEQF
V: TRBV30; length: 9; J: TRBJ2-3; size: .; CDR3: AWQGADTQY
V: TRBV6-1; length: 11; J: TRBJ2-5; size: .; CDR3: ASMGGPQETQY
V: TRBV18; length: 12; J: TRBJ2-5; size: .; CDR3: ASSITGVQETQY
V: TRBV7-9; length: 16; J: TRBJ1-6; size: once; CDR3: ASSLAAGGSSYNSPLH
V: TRBV9; length: 12; J: TRBJ2-7; size: .; CDR3: ASSVASGLGEQY
V: TRBV4-3; length: 13; J: TRBJ2-1; size: .; CDR3: ASSPLLDSYNEQF
V: TRBV11-2; length: 15; J: TRBJ1-1; size: .; CDR3: ASSPAGEGHHNTEAF
V: TRBV14; length: 11; J: TRBJ1-1; size: .; CDR3: ASSQSGNTEAF
V: TRBV9; length: 13; J: TRBJ1-1; size: .; CDR3: ASSPGTGPNTEAF
V: TRBV28; length: 12; J: TRBJ1-2; size: .; CDR3: ASSLRKWVNGYT
V: TRBV25-1; length: 12; J: TRBJ2-3; size: once; CDR3: ASTGLASADTQY
V: TRBV7-9; length: 13; J: TRBJ2-1; size: .; CDR3: ASSFLDSSYNEQF
V: TRBV19; length: 13; J: TRBJ2-1; size: .; CDR3: ASSILMGGADEQF
V: TRBV30; length: 13; J: TRBJ1-2; size: .; CDR3: AWDTGQEIRYGYT
V: TRBV7-9; length: 16; J: TRBJ1-6; size: .; CDR3: ASSLGDRPSSYNSPLH
V: TRBV14; length: 12; J: TRBJ2-7; size: .; CDR3: ASSSQGISYEQY
V: TRBV13; length: 11; J: TRBJ2-1; size: once; CDR3: ASSVEQVGEQF
V: TRBV19; length: 14; J: TRBJ2-3; size: .; CDR3: ASNTPGLAGGDTQY
V: TRBV4-1; length: 12; J: TRBJ2-7; size: .; CDR3: ASSQAGLAYEQY
V: TRBV27; length: 13; J: TRBJ2-5; size: .; CDR3: ASSLIQGRGETQY
V: TRBV19; length: 14; J: TRBJ2-5; size: .; CDR3: ASSMGRTGGQETQY
V: TRBV28; length: 14; J: TRBJ1-5; size: .; CDR3: ASSLLRDRANQPQH
V: TRBV9; length: 12; J: TRBJ1-3; size: .; CDR3: ASSVGVTGNTIY
V: TRBV27; length: 13; J: TRBJ2-1; size: .; CDR3: ASSLTGGPYNEQF
V: TRBV5-6; length: 9; J: TRBJ1-2; size: .; CDR3: ASSLGGGHT
V: TRBV27; length: 13; J: TRBJ2-1; size: .; CDR3: ASKLGLAEYNEQF
V: TRBV5-1; length: 11; J: TRBJ2-5; size: .; CDR3: ASSRTDQETQY
V: TRBV9; length: 14; J: TRBJ1-2; size: .; CDR3: ASSEAGTGGGYGYT
V: TRBV7-2; length: 15; J: TRBJ1-3; size: .; CDR3: ASSLQLRGYSGNTIY
V: TRBV6-5; length: 13; J: TRBJ1-1; size: .; CDR3: ASRPGDRPNTEAF
V: TRBV7-9; length: 13; J: TRBJ2-7; size: .; CDR3: SSSIFRTGDYEQY
V: TRBV19; length: 12; J: TRBJ1-1; size: .; CDR3: ASKGQGAGAEAF
V: TRBV5-5; length: 9; J: TRBJ2-7; size: .; CDR3: ASSHSYEQY